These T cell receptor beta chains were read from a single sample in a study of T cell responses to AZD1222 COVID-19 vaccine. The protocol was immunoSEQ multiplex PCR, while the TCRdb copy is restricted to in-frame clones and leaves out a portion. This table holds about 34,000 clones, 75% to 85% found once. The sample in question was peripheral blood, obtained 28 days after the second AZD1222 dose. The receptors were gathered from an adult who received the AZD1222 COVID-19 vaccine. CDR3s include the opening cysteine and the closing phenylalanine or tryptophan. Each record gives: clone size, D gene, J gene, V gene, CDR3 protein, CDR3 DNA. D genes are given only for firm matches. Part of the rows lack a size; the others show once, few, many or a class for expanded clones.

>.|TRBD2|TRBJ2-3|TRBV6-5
CASSRLAGGPDTQYF
TGTGCCAGCAGCCGACTAGCGGGAGGGCCGGATACGCAGTATTTT
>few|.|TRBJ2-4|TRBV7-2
CASSSDSSRDIQYF
TGTGCCAGCAGCTCTGACTCCTCCAGGGACATTCAGTACTTC
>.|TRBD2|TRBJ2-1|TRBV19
CASSIVTSGGHEQFF
TGTGCCAGTAGTATAGTAACTAGCGGGGGTCATGAGCAGTTCTTC
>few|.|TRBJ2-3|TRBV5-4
CASSSPTGTGTDTQYF
TGTGCCAGCAGCTCCCCCACAGGGACCGGCACAGATACGCAGTATTTT
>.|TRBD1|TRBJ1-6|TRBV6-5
CASSYQGAGSPLHF
TGTGCCAGCAGTTACCAGGGGGCTGGTTCACCCCTCCACTTT
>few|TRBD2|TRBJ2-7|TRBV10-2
CASGGLAGVHEQYF
TGCGCCAGCGGAGGACTAGCGGGGGTCCACGAGCAGTACTTC
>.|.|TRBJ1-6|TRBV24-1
CATSDYGGPLHF
TGTGCCACCAGTGATTATGGCGGGCCCCTCCACTTT
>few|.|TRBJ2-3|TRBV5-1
CASSLGEVGTQYF
TGCGCCAGCAGCTTGGGGGAGGTCGGTACGCAGTATTTT
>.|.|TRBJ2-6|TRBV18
CASSGIQGSGANVLTF
TGTGCCAGCTCAGGTATACAGGGTTCCGGGGCCAACGTCCTGACTTTC
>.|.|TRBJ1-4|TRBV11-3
CASSAGTIKGLKNEKLFF
TGTGCCAGCAGCGCGGGAACTATAAAAGGGTTAAAGAATGAAAAACTGTTTTTT
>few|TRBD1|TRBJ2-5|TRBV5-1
CASSPRQGETQYF
TGCGCCAGCAGCCCGCGACAGGGCGAGACCCAGTACTTC
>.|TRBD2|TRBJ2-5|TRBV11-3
CASTLGGGGKETQYF
TGTGCCAGCACCCTAGGTGGGGGGGGAAAAGAGACCCAGTACTTC
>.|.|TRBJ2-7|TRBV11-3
CASSPGTTYEQYF
TGTGCCAGCAGCCCGGGGACAACCTACGAGCAGTACTTC
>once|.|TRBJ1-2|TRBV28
CASTSGVRYGYTF
TGTGCCAGCACCTCGGGGGTAAGATATGGCTACACCTTC
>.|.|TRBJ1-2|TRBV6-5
CASSYGQTVGSGYTF
TGTGCCAGCAGTTACGGTCAGACAGTGGGGAGCGGCTACACCTTC
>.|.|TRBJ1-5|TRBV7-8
CASSLVTGGRGNQPQHF
TGTGCCAGCAGCTTAGTCACGGGGGGTAGGGGCAATCAGCCCCAGCATTTT
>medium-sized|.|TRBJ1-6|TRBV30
CALGPSNSPLHF
TGTGCCCTCGGACCGAGCAATTCACCCCTCCACTTT
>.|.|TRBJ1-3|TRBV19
CASSTGTVSGNTIYF
TGTGCCAGTAGTACTGGGACGGTCTCTGGAAACACCATATATTTT
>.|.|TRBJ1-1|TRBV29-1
CSVASGDMNTEAFF
TGCAGCGTTGCCTCGGGGGACATGAACACTGAAGCTTTCTTT
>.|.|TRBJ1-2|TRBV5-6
CASSLGYSLIF
TGTGCCAGCAGCTTGGGATACAGTCTAATATTC
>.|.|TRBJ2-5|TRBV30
CAWSGLQAGTQETQYF
TGTGCCTGGAGTGGCCTCCAGGCGGGTACACAAGAGACCCAGTACTTC
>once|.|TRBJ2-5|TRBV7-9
CASSQTVGETQYF
TGTGCCAGCAGCCAGACCGTTGGAGAGACCCAGTACTTC
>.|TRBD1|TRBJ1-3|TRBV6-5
CASSLRQGRGNTIYF
TGTGCCAGCAGCCTGAGACAGGGGCGAGGAAACACCATATATTTT
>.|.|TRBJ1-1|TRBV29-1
CSVERAATNTEAFF
TGCAGCGTTGAAAGGGCAGCGACTAACACTGAAGCTTTCTTT
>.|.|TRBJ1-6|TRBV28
CASSFRVMSYNSPLHF
TGTGCCAGCAGTTTTCGGGTAATGTCCTATAATTCACCCCTCCACTTT
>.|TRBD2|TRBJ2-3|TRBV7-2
CASSSPGLAGGSTDTQYF
TGTGCCAGCAGCTCCCCGGGACTAGCGGGCGGCAGCACAGATACGCAGTATTTT
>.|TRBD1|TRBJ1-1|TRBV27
CASRSRDSRPGTEAFF
TGTGCCAGCAGAAGCCGGGACAGCCGCCCGGGGACTGAAGCTTTCTTT